This T cell receptor beta chain is drawn from a study of OX40 agonist ivuxolimab in advanced cancers. Some clones are missing from TCRdb's copy, which holds only in-frame ones; the method was immunoSEQ multiplex PCR. The sample lists approximately 100,000 clones, roughly 89% seen once, with 0.79% in the top ten. Study results and limitations: Averaged across samples, CD8+ T cells carried more expanded clones than CD4+ did.

Between the trimmed V and J ends, which lost 6 bases and 3 bases, there was a span of 24 bases. This CDR3 has 18 residues. Per germline, CDR1 WSHSY and CDR2 SAAADI. In regard to this clone: No antigen is known for it.

The sample in question was CD4+ or CD8+ T cells sorted from blood, obtained in a trial of the OX40 agonist ivuxolimab. The V gene is TRBV10-2, the J gene TRBJ1-5; D might be TRBD1 (6 bases). The sequence came from an adult with an advanced solid tumor such as melanoma, head and neck, liver or kidney cancer. Here the CDR3 reads CASRAAAGVSGPNQPQHF. The DNA of the CDR3 is TGCGCCAGCAGGGCGGCGGCAGGGGTATCCGGGCCCAATCAGCCCCAGCATTTT.